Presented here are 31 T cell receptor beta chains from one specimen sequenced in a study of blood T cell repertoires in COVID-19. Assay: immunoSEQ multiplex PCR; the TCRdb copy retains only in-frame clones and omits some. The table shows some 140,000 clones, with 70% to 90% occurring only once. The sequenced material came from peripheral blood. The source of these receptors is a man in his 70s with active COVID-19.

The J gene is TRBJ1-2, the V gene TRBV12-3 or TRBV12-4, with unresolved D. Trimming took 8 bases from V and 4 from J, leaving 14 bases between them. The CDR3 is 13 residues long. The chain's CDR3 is CASWGGGFYGYTF. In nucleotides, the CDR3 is TGTGCCAGCTGGGGAGGAGGGTTCTATGGCTACACCTTC.

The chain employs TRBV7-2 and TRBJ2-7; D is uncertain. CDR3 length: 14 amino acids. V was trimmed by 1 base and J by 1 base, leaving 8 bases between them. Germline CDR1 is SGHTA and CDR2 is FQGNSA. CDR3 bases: TGTGCCAGCAGCTTAGAGACACGATCCTACGAGCAGTACTTC. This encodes CASSLETRSYEQYF.

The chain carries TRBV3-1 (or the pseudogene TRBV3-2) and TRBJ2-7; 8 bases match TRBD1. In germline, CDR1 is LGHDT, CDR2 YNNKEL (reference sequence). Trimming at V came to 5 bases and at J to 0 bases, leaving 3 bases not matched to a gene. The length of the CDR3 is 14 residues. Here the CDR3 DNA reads TGTGCCAGCAGCTCCGGACAGGGCTCCTACGAGCAGTACTTC. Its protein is CASSSGQGSYEQYF.

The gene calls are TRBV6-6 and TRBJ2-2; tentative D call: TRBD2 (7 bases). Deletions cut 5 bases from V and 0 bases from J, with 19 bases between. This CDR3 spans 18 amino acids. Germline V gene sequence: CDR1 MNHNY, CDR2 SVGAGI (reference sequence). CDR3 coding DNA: TGTGCCAGCAGTCGATCCAGGGGAGGGGAATCGAACACCGGGGAGCTGTTTTTT. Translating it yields CASSRSRGGESNTGELFF.

The CDR3 is CASSSMKTPANEQFF. DNA for the CDR3: TGTGCCAGCAGCTCGATGAAGACTCCGGCCAATGAGCAGTTCTTC. The V gene is TRBV7-9, the J gene TRBJ2-1; D unclear. CDR3 length equals 15 residues. The V end was cut by 4 bases, the J end by 6 bases, with 16 bases between. The germline CDR1 and CDR2 sequences are SEHNR and FQNEAQ (reference sequence).

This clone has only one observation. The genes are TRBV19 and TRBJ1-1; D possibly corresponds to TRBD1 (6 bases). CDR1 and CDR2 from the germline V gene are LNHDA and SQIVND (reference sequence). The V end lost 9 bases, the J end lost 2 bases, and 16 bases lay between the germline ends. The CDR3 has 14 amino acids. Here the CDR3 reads CASNLNRENTEAFF. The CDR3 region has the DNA TGTGCCAGCAACCTTAACAGGGAAAACACTGAAGCTTTCTTT.

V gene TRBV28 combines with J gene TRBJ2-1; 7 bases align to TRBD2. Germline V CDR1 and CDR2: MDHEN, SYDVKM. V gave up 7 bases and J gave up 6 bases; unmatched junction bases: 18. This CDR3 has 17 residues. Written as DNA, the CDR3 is TGTGCCAGCACCTTGGCCCGCGGGAGACCTGGGGGCAATGAGCAGTTCTTC. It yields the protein CASTLARGRPGGNEQFF.

The CDR3 sequence is CASSASSGRGTGELFF. For the CDR3, the DNA is TGTGCCAGCAGCGCTTCTAGCGGGAGAGGAACCGGGGAGCTGTTTTTT. The gene calls are TRBV9 and TRBJ2-2; the match to TRBD2 covers 10 bases. V lost 3 bases to trimming and J lost 5 bases; unmatched junction nucleotides: 7. The CDR3 sequence is 16 residues long. CDR1 is SGDLS, CDR2 YYNGEE, per germline.

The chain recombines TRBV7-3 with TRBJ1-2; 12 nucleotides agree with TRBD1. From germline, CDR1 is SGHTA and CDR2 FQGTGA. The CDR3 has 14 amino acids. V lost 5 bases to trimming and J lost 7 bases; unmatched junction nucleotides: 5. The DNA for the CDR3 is TGTGCCAGCAGCCCCGGGACAGGGGGCTTTGGCTACACCTTC. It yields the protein CASSPGTGGFGYTF.

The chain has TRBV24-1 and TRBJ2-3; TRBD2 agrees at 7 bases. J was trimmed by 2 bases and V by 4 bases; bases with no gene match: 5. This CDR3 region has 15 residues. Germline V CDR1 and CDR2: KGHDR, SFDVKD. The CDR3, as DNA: TGTGCCACCAGTGACTCTAGCGGATACACAGATACGCAGTATTTT. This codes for CATSDSSGYTDTQYF.

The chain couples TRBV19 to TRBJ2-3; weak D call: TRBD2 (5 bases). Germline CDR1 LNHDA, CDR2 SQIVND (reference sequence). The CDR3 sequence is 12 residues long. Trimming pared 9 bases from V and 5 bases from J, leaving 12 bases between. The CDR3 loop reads CASSPGGDTQYF. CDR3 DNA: TGTGCCAGCAGCCCCGGAGGAGATACGCAGTATTTT. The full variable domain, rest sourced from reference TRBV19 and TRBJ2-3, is DGGITQSPKYLFRKEGQNVTLSCEQNLNHDAMYWYRQDPGQGLRLIYYSQIVNDFQKGDIAEGYSVSREKKESFPLTVTSAQKNPTAFYLCASSPGGDTQYFGPGTRLTVL.

The CDR3 region is CASSPGSGYNEQFF. The CDR3 DNA follows: TGTGCCAGCTCACCGGGGAGTGGCTACAATGAGCAGTTCTTC. The chain combines TRBV18 with TRBJ2-1, with a tentative D call TRBD2 (5 bases). CDR1 KGHSH and CDR2 LQKENI come from the germline V gene. There are 14 residues in the CDR3. Trimming took 3 bases from V and 3 from J, leaving 9 bases between them.

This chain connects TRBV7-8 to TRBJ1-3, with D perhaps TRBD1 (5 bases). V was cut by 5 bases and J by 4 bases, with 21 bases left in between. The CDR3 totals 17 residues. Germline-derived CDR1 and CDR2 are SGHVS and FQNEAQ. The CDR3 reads CASSPQLGGVSGNTIYF. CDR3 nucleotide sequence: TGTGCCAGCAGCCCCCAATTGGGGGGAGTCTCCGGAAACACCATATATTTT.

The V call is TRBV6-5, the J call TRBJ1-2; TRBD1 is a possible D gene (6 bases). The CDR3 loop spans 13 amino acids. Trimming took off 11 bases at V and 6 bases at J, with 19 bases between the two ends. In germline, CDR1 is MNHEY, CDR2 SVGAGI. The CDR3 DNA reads TGTGCCTTAAACAGGGCGGGTATAGATGGCTACACCTTC. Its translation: CALNRAGIDGYTF.

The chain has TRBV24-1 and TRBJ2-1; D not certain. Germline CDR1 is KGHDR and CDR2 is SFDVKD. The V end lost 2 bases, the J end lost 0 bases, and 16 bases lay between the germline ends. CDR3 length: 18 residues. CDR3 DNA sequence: TGTGCCACCAGTGATTCCTTCCCCTCCTTGAGCTCCTACAATGAGCAGTTCTTC. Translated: CATSDSFPSLSSYNEQFF.

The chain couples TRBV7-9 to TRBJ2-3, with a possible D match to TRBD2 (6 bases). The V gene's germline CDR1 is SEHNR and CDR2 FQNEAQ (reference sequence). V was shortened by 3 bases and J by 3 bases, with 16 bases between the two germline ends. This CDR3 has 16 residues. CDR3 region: CASSFTYGSQTDTQYF. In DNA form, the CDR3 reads TGTGCCAGCAGCTTTACATACGGGAGTCAAACAGATACGCAGTATTTT. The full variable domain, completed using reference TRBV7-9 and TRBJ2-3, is DTGVSQNPRHKITKRGQNVTFRCDPISEHNRLYWYRQTLGQGPEFLTYFQNEAQLEKSRLLSDRFSAERPKGSFSTLEIQRTEQGDSAMYLCASSFTYGSQTDTQYFGPGTRLTVL.

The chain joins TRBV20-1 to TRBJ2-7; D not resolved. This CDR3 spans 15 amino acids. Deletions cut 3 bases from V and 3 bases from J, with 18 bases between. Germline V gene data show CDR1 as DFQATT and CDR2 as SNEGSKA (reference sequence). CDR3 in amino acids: CSASWAESHFYEQYF. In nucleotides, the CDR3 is TGCAGTGCTAGTTGGGCCGAATCCCACTTCTACGAGCAGTACTTC.

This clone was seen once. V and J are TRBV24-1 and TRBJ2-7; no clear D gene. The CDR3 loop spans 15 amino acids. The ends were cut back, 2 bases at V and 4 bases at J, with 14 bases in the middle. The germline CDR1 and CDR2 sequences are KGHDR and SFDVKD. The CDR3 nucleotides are TGTGCCACCAGTGATTCGGCCCCAGGCTCTTACGAGCAGTACTTC. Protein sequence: CATSDSAPGSYEQYF.

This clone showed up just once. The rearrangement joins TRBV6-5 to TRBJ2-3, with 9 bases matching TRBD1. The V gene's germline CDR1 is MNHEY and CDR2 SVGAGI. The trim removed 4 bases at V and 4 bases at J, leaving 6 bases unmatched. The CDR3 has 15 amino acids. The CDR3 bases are TGTGCCAGCAGTTGGGATACAGGGGGCGCAGATACGCAGTATTTT. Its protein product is CASSWDTGGADTQYF.

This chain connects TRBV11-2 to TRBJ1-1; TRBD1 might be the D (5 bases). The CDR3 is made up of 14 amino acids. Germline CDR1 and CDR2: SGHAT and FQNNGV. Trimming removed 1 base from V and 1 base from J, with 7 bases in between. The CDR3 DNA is TGTGCCAGCAGCTTAGTGGGGGGGAACACTGAAGCTTTCTTT. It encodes CASSLVGGNTEAFF.

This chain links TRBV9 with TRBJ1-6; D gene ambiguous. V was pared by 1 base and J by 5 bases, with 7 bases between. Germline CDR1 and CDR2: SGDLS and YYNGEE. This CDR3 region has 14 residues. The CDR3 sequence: CASSVRENNSPLHF. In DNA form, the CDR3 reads TGTGCCAGCAGCGTAAGGGAGAATAATTCACCCCTCCACTTT.

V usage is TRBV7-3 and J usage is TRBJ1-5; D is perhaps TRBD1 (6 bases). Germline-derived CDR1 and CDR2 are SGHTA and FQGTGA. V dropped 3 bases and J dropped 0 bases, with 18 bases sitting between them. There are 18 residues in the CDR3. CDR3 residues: CASSLRDKGHYSNQPQHF. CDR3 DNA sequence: TGTGCCAGCAGCTTGAGGGACAAGGGCCATTATAGCAATCAGCCCCAGCATTTT.

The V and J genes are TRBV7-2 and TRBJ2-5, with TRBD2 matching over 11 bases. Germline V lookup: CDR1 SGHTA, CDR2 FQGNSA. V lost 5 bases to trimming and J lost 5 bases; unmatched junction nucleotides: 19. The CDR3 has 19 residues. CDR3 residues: CASSPPGLAGGLKGETQYF. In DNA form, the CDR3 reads TGTGCCAGCAGCCCCCCGGGGCTAGCGGGAGGCCTCAAAGGGGAGACCCAGTACTTC.

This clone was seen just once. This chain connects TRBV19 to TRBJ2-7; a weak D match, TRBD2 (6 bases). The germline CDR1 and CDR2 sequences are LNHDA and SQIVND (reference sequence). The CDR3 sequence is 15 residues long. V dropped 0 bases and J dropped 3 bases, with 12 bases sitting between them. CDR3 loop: CASSIDPAGSYEQYF. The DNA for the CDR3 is TGTGCCAGTAGTATAGACCCAGCGGGTAGCTACGAGCAGTACTTC.

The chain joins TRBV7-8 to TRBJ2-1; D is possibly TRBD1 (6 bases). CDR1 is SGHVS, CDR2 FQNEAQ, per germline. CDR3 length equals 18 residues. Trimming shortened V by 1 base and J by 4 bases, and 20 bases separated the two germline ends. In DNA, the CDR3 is TGTGCCAGCAGCTTAGAAGGGGGACGACAGAGCCTTTACAATGAGCAGTTCTTC. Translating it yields CASSLEGGRQSLYNEQFF.

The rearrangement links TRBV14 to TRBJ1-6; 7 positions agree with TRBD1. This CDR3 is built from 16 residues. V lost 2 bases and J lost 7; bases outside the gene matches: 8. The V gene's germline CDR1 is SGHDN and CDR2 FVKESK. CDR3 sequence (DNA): TGTGCCAGCAGCCAACTAACCGGGACAGTGAATTCACCCCTCCACTTT. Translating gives CASSQLTGTVNSPLHF.

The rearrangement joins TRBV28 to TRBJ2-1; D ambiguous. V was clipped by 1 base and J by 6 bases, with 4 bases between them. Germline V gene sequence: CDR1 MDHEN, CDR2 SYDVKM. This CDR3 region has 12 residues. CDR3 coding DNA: TGTGCCAGCAGTTTATCCGTCAATGAGCAGTTCTTC. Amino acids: CASSLSVNEQFF.

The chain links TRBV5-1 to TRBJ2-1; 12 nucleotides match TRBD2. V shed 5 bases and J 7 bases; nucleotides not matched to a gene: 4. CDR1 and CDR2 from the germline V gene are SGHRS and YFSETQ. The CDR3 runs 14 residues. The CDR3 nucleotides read TGCGCCAGCAGGGGACTAGCGGGCCCTAATGAGCAGTTCTTC. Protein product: CASRGLAGPNEQFF. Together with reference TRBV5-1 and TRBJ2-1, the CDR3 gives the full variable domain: KAGVTQTPRYLIKTRGQQVTLSCSPISGHRSVSWYQQTPGQGLQFLFEYFSETQRNKGNFPGRFSGRQFSNSRSEMNVSTLELGDSALYLCASRGLAGPNEQFFGPGTRLTVL.

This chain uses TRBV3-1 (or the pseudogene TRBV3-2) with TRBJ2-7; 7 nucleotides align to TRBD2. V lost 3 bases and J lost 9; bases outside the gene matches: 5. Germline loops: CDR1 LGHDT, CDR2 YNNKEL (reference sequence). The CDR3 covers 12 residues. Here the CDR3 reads CASSQGGLGQYF. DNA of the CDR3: TGTGCCAGCAGCCAGGGGGGGTTGGGGCAGTACTTC.

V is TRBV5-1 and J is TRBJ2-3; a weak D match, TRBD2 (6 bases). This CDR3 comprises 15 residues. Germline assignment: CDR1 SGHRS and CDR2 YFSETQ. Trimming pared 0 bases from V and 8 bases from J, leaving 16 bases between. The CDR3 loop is CASSLAYRGVGTQYF. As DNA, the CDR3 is TGCGCCAGCAGCTTGGCCTACCGCGGGGTGGGTACGCAGTATTTT.

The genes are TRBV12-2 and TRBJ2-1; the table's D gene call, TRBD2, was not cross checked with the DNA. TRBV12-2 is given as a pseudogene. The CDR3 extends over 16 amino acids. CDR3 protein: CASRLSGTSGDNEQFF. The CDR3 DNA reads TGTGCAAGTCGCTTGTCCGGGACTAGCGGGGACAATGAGCAGTTCTTC.